Shown below are 26 T cell receptor beta chains from a single sample sequenced in a study of T cell responses to AZD1222 COVID-19 vaccine. Sequenced by immunoSEQ multiplex PCR; TCRdb stores in-frame clones only, minus some. The table lists just over 80,000 clones, approximately 90% of them singletons. The starting material was peripheral blood, obtained on day 0 of AZD1222 vaccination. The receptors were gathered from an adult in good health.

The chain combines TRBV7-2 with TRBJ2-7; maybe TRBD2 (6 bases). Trimming shortened V by 1 base and J by 3 bases, and 16 bases separated the two germline ends. The CDR3 runs 16 residues. Germline V gene data show CDR1 as SGHTA and CDR2 as FQGNSA. The CDR3 loop reads CASSLGAGSRIYEQYF. The CDR3 DNA is TGTGCCAGCAGCTTAGGTGCGGGGTCAAGAATCTACGAGCAGTACTTC.

The chain employs TRBV2 and TRBJ2-3; D gene unclear. CDR1 is SNHLY and CDR2 is FYNNEI in the germline V gene. Trimming removed 1 base at V and 1 base at J, with 9 bases between. This CDR3 is built from 15 residues. The CDR3 DNA is TGTGCCAGCAGTGAAGAGGCCAGAGGCACAGATACGCAGTATTTT. Its protein product is CASSEEARGTDTQYF.

This chain joins TRBV7-9 and TRBJ2-7; possibly TRBD1 or TRBD2 for D (5 bases each). This CDR3 spans 14 amino acids. Germline assignment: CDR1 SEHNR and CDR2 FQNEAQ (reference sequence). Trimming left V 6 bases short and J 3 bases short, with 15 bases between. CDR3 amino acids: CASSLMGRSYEQYF. The CDR3 DNA reads as TGTGCCAGCAGTCTAATGGGACGAAGCTACGAGCAGTACTTC. Complete variable domain (other parts from reference TRBV7-9 and TRBJ2-7): DTGVSQNPRHKITKRGQNVTFRCDPISEHNRLYWYRQTLGQGPEFLTYFQNEAQLEKSRLLSDRFSAERPKGSFSTLEIQRTEQGDSAMYLCASSLMGRSYEQYFGPGTRLTVT.

In regard to this clone: Other DNA sequences in this sample translate to the same CDR3. V and J are TRBV7-3 and TRBJ1-1, with 7 bases matching TRBD1. The CDR3 contains 14 residues. CDR1 and CDR2 from the germline V gene are SGHTA and FQGTGA. The trim removed 2 bases at V and 1 base at J, leaving 1 base unmatched. The CDR3 reads CASSLGTANTEAFF. In nucleotides, the CDR3 is TGTGCCAGCAGCTTAGGGACAGCGAACACTGAAGCTTTCTTT.

The sample holds one count of this clone. The chain uses TRBV9 and TRBJ1-1; D possibly corresponds to TRBD1 (6 bases). Germline loops: CDR1 SGDLS, CDR2 YYNGEE. The CDR3 contains 12 residues. Between the trimmed V and J ends, which lost 0 bases and 7 bases, there was a span of 7 bases. CDR3 loop: CASSVGGLEAFF. CDR3 nucleotides: TGTGCCAGCAGCGTAGGGGGGCTTGAAGCTTTCTTT.

In DNA form, the CDR3 reads TGTGCCAGCAGCTCAGGGGGTCAGCCGTACAATGAGCAGTTCTTC. It specifies CASSSGGQPYNEQFF. The chain links TRBV9 to TRBJ2-1, with 7 bases lining up with TRBD1. Germline V lookup: CDR1 SGDLS, CDR2 YYNGEE. Trimming took 4 bases from V and 4 from J; bases not matched to a gene: 8. The length of the CDR3 is 15 residues.

The CDR3 region has the DNA TGTGCCAGCAGCCCGAACCCTATTATAGGGGAGGGCACTGAAGCTTTCTTT. This translates into CASSPNPIIGEGTEAFF. The rearrangement joins TRBV11-2 to TRBJ1-1; D possibly corresponds to TRBD1 (5 bases). V was pared by 5 bases and J by 4 bases, with 23 bases between. CDR3 length equals 17 residues. Per the germline V gene, CDR1 is SGHAT and CDR2 is FQNNGV.

This rearrangement joins TRBV6-5 to TRBJ1-5, with unresolved D. CDR1 is MNHEY and CDR2 is SVGAGI in the germline V gene. The CDR3 contains 13 residues. The ends were cut back, 6 bases at V and 7 bases at J, with 13 bases in the middle. The CDR3 sequence: CASRNFEGQPQHF. Here the CDR3 DNA reads TGTGCCAGCAGAAACTTTGAGGGCCAGCCCCAGCATTTT.

This rearrangement joins TRBV7-6 to TRBJ2-2, with a tentative D call TRBD2 (6 bases). V lost 5 bases and J 1 base, leaving 14 bases between the germline ends. The CDR3 loop spans 16 amino acids. Germline values: CDR1 SGHVS, CDR2 FNYEAQ. The CDR3 reads CASSPSGGLNTGELFF. The CDR3 coding sequence is TGTGCCAGCAGCCCCAGTGGGGGGTTGAACACCGGGGAGCTGTTTTTT.

The gene calls are TRBV4-2 and TRBJ1-4, with a tentative D call TRBD1 (5 bases). Per germline, CDR1 LGHNA and CDR2 YNFKEQ. The CDR3 has 17 residues. V lost 0 bases and J lost 5, with 16 bases in between. CDR3 amino acids: CASSQDTSAGGNEKLFF. DNA of the CDR3: TGTGCCAGCAGCCAAGATACCAGCGCCGGGGGAAATGAAAAACTGTTTTTT.

The chain uses TRBV19 and TRBJ1-2, with D maybe TRBD1 (6 bases). The CDR3 runs to 13 residues. Germline loops: CDR1 LNHDA, CDR2 SQIVND (reference sequence). V was shortened by 8 bases and J by 4 bases, with 14 bases between the two germline ends. The CDR3 nucleotides are TGTGCCAGTCGCGGACAGTTCCTCTATGGCTACACCTTC. Translation gives CASRGQFLYGYTF.

This clone was counted a few times. J is TRBJ2-1 and V is TRBV5-5; 11 bases map to TRBD1. The CDR3 spans 14 residues. Germline lookup yields CDR1 SGHKS and CDR2 YYEKEE (reference sequence). Trimming cost V 3 bases and J 9 bases; bases outside gene matches: 5. The CDR3 loop reads CASSSGTGGSEQFF. The CDR3 DNA reads as TGTGCCAGCAGCTCTGGGACAGGGGGGTCTGAGCAGTTCTTC.

The V gene is TRBV5-3, the J gene TRBJ1-2, with D possibly TRBD1 on 6 matching bases. TRBV5-3 is annotated as an ORF whose role is uncertain. Trimming removed 10 bases from V and 5 bases from J, with 21 bases in between. The CDR3 consists of 14 residues. This CDR3 is CAEGGRGRRYGYTF. CDR3 coding DNA: TGTGCCGAGGGCGGCAGGGGCAGGCGGTATGGCTACACCTTC.

The chain links TRBV6-1 to TRBJ2-1; D uncertain. Trimming removed 3 bases from V and 7 bases from J, with 13 bases in between. The CDR3 spans 14 residues. The germline V gene encodes CDR1 MNHNS and CDR2 SASEGT. CDR3 in DNA: TGTGCCAGCAGTGAGTTCATGTGGGAAAATGAGCAGTTCTTC. Its translation is CASSEFMWENEQFF.

The chain is built from TRBV27 and TRBJ2-1, with D perhaps matching TRBD2 (5 bases). Germline loops: CDR1 MNHEY, CDR2 SMNVEV (reference sequence). CDR3 size: 13 residues. The V and J ends lost 6 bases and 3 bases respectively, with 9 bases between them. This CDR3 is CASRDSYYNEQFF. The CDR3 DNA sequence: TGTGCCAGCAGGGACTCGTACTACAATGAGCAGTTCTTC.

This clone was seen more than once but under ten times. The chain carries TRBV7-9 and TRBJ1-1; D is unclear. Between the trimmed V and J ends, which lost 5 bases and 3 bases, there was a span of 16 bases. The CDR3 has 15 amino acids. Germline CDR1 is SEHNR and CDR2 is FQNEAQ (reference sequence). The DNA for the CDR3 is TGTGCCAGCAGCCCTCACAACGTTAGGGACACTGAAGCTTTCTTT. Amino acids: CASSPHNVRDTEAFF.

The CDR3 protein is CASSQDLRVSEAFF. The CDR3 nucleotides read TGCGCCAGCAGCCAAGATTTACGGGTATCTGAAGCTTTCTTT. This chain connects TRBV4-1 to TRBJ1-1, with D uncertain. Trimming cost V 0 bases and J 6 bases, with 11 bases left between them. The germline CDR1 and CDR2 sequences are MGHRA and YSYEKL. CDR3 length: 14 residues.

The chain recombines TRBV9 with TRBJ1-4; D gene unclear. Trimming stripped 1 base from V and 11 bases from J, with 9 bases between. Germline V gives CDR1 SGDLS, CDR2 YYNGEE. The CDR3 consists of 12 residues. The CDR3 reads CASSVSGGKLFF. The CDR3 DNA reads TGTGCCAGCAGCGTATCGGGTGGGAAACTGTTTTTT.

J is TRBJ1-6 and V is TRBV7-8; D is ambiguous. Per germline, CDR1 SGHVS and CDR2 FQNEAQ. Between the trimmed V and J ends, which lost 1 base and 9 bases, there was a span of 13 bases. The CDR3 loop spans 15 amino acids. CDR3 bases: TGTGCCAGCAGCTTAGTCCTGGGCGAAAGTTCACCCCTCCACTTT. Encoded protein: CASSLVLGESSPLHF.

This rearrangement joins TRBV27 to TRBJ1-3; 9 nucleotides align to TRBD1. The CDR3 spans 16 residues. V shed 6 bases, J shed 4 bases, and the junction held 10 bases outside the gene matches. Per the germline V gene, CDR1 is MNHEY and CDR2 is SMNVEV (reference sequence). The CDR3 spells CASSSGTGRFGNTIYF. The CDR3 DNA reads TGTGCCAGCAGCTCTGGGACAGGGAGATTCGGAAACACCATATATTTT.

This chain uses TRBV2 with TRBJ1-4, with unresolved D. V gave up 6 bases and J gave up 1 base, with 15 bases separating them. Germline V lookup: CDR1 SNHLY, CDR2 FYNNEI. This CDR3 has 16 amino acids. The CDR3 DNA sequence: TGTGCCAGCAGACGCTTGTTAGAGGGAACTAATGAAAAACTGTTTTTT. Translating it yields CASRRLLEGTNEKLFF.

V usage is TRBV2 and J usage is TRBJ2-1, with D tentatively TRBD1 (6 bases). Trimming shortened V by 3 bases and J by 8 bases, and 8 bases separated the two germline ends. There are 12 residues in the CDR3. Germline CDR1 reads SNHLY; CDR2 reads FYNNEI. CDR3 nucleotide sequence: TGTGCCAGCAGTGATAACAGGGATGAGCAGTTCTTC. This translates into CASSDNRDEQFF.

The chain uses TRBV18 and TRBJ1-1; 11 nucleotides match TRBD1. Germline V gene lookup returns CDR1 KGHSH and CDR2 LQKENI. The trim removed 6 bases at V and 11 bases at J, leaving 20 bases unmatched. This CDR3 is built from 17 residues. The CDR3 spells CASSRLPDGTGGPGAFF. The DNA of the CDR3 is TGTGCCAGCTCGCGGCTTCCGGACGGGACAGGGGGGCCCGGGGCTTTCTTT.

The chain employs TRBV21-1 and TRBJ1-5. TRBV21-1 counts as a pseudogene. The CDR3 has 19 amino acids. The CDR3 DNA follows: TGTGCCAGCAGCTACTACCACCAGGGAGGGTGGGGGCCTAATCAGCCCCAGCATTTT. Its translation is CASSYYHQGGWGPNQPQHF.

This chain joins TRBV7-9 and TRBJ2-7, with TRBD1 identical over 7 bases. This CDR3 has 13 amino acids. V lost 2 bases to trimming and J lost 3 bases; unmatched junction nucleotides: 1. Germline-derived CDR1 and CDR2 are SEHNR and FQNEAQ (reference sequence). CDR3 DNA sequence: TGTGCCAGCAGCTTACGGACAGGCTACGAGCAGTACTTC. Translation: CASSLRTGYEQYF. Using reference TRBV7-9 and TRBJ2-7 for the parts outside the CDR3, the full variable domain is DTGVSQNPRHKITKRGQNVTFRCDPISEHNRLYWYRQTLGQGPEFLTYFQNEAQLEKSRLLSDRFSAERPKGSFSTLEIQRTEQGDSAMYLCASSLRTGYEQYFGPGTRLTVT.

The chain recombines TRBV5-6 with TRBJ1-3; D call uncertain. Trimming took off 4 bases at V and 0 bases at J, with 14 bases between the two ends. Germline V CDR1 and CDR2: SGHDT, YYEEEE. The CDR3 spans 16 residues. This chain's CDR3 is CASSPRRQNSGNTIYF. The CDR3 bases are TGTGCCAGCAGCCCCCGACGGCAGAACTCTGGAAACACCATATATTTT.